A single sample gave rise to the 16 T cell receptor beta chains below, sequenced in a study of cytomegalovirus exposure and HLA in healthy donors. It was with 60 Vbeta and 13 Jbeta primers that the PCR ran. Clones were read by immunoSEQ multiplex PCR, and TCRdb kept only the in-frame ones, dropping some. Among some 190,000 clones listed, approximately 83% were seen once. The sequenced sample was PBMCs. The receptors come from a boy aged 2 to 10 in good health and CMV-seronegative.

The rearrangement links TRBV29-1 to TRBJ2-7; 10 positions match TRBD1. The CDR3 sequence is 14 residues long. Trimming at V came to 3 bases and at J to 4 bases, leaving 6 bases not matched to a gene. CDR1 is SQVTM and CDR2 is ANQGSEA in the germline V gene. The CDR3 spells CSVEDRDRGYEQYF. The CDR3 nucleotides read TGCAGCGTTGAGGACAGGGACAGGGGATACGAGCAGTACTTC.

The rearrangement links TRBV7-2 to TRBJ1-6; D is possibly TRBD1 (5 bases). CDR1 SGHTA and CDR2 FQGNSA come from the germline V gene. The CDR3 covers 15 residues. V lost 4 bases and J lost 7, with 14 bases in between. CDR3 loop: CASSSQAGRNSPLHF. The CDR3 coding sequence is TGTGCCAGCAGCTCCCAAGCAGGGCGGAATTCACCCCTCCACTTT. Using reference TRBV7-2 and TRBJ1-6 for the parts outside the CDR3, the full variable domain is GAGVSQSPSNKVTEKGKDVELRCDPISGHTALYWYRQSLGQGLEFLIYFQGNSAPDKSGLPSDRFSAERTGGSVSTLTIQRTQQEDSAVYLCASSSQAGRNSPLHFGNGTRLTVT.

The chain uses TRBV11-2 and TRBJ2-3, with 10 bases identical to TRBD2. CDR1 is SGHAT, CDR2 FQNNGV, per germline. After removal of 5 bases from V and 4 bases from J, the junction contained 3 bases not matched to a gene. The CDR3 length is 14 residues. DNA of the CDR3: TGTGCCAGCAGCCCGACTAGCGGGTCAGATACGCAGTATTTT. As protein: CASSPTSGSDTQYF. The full variable domain, with the rest looked up from reference TRBV11-2 and TRBJ2-3, is EAGVAQSPRYKIIEKRQSVAFWCNPISGHATLYWYQQILGQGPKLLIQFQNNGVVDDSQLPKDRFSAERLKGVDSTLKIQPAKLEDSAVYLCASSPTSGSDTQYFGPGTRLTVL.

The gene calls are TRBV5-6 and TRBJ2-7; D gene ambiguous. Germline V gives CDR1 SGHDT, CDR2 YYEEEE. This CDR3 comprises 13 residues. Trimming removed 1 base at V and 2 bases at J, with 7 bases between. The CDR3 is CASSLTQTYEQYV. CDR3 bases: TGTGCCAGCAGCTTGACACAGACCTACGAGCAGTACGTC.

This clone was observed a few times. The rearrangement uses TRBV21-1 and TRBJ2-3; TRBD2 was called by the table and not checked on the DNA. TRBV21-1 is deemed a pseudogene. The CDR3 spans 17 residues. In nucleotides, the CDR3 is TGTGCCAGCAGCTACGCCTGGGGTGGACTTGACACAGATACGCAGTATTTT. It codes for CASSYAWGGLDTDTQYF.

The rearrangement uses TRBV6-1 and TRBJ2-1; 13 nucleotides match TRBD2. V dropped 6 bases and J dropped 7; count of bases not matched to a gene: 3. Germline assignment: CDR1 MNHNS and CDR2 SASEGT. The CDR3 is 14 residues long. CDR3 in DNA: TGTGCCAGCAGCCGGACTAGCGGGAGAAATGAGCAGTTCTTC. Translated, it gives CASSRTSGRNEQFF.

The chain combines TRBV4-2 with TRBJ2-3, with D possibly being TRBD2 (6 bases). The CDR3 length is 16 residues. V was pared by 1 base and J by 1 base, with 12 bases between. CDR1 LGHNA and CDR2 YNFKEQ come from the germline V gene. The CDR3 is CASSQVSQRGTDTQYF. Written as DNA, the CDR3 is TGTGCCAGCAGCCAAGTTAGCCAGCGGGGCACAGATACGCAGTATTTT.

This clone turned up a few times. The chain carries TRBV6-1 and TRBJ1-1; no clear D. V was cut by 4 bases and J by 4 bases, with 16 bases left in between. CDR1 MNHNS and CDR2 SASEGT come from the germline V gene. The CDR3 runs to 15 residues. The CDR3 DNA follows: TGTGCCAGCAGTGCCGATCTCGCTTACGGCACTGAAGCTTTCTTT. It is translated as CASSADLAYGTEAFF.

This clone has only one observation. The chain uses TRBV27 and TRBJ2-1; tentative D call: TRBD2 (6 bases). V was pared by 6 bases and J by 0 bases, with 9 bases between. The germline V gene encodes CDR1 MNHEY and CDR2 SMNVEV (reference sequence). The CDR3 has 14 amino acids. The CDR3 is CASRGGYSYNEQFF. Here the CDR3 DNA reads TGTGCCAGCAGGGGGGGTTACTCCTACAATGAGCAGTTCTTC.

This clone was seen only once. This rearrangement joins TRBV7-2 to TRBJ1-1, with 8 nucleotides matching TRBD1. The ends lost 5 bases at V and 1 base at J; junction bases unmatched: 15. The length of the CDR3 is 18 residues. Germline-derived CDR1 and CDR2 are SGHTA and FQGNSA. In DNA, the CDR3 is TGTGCCAGCAGCACTAGGGTGGGACAGGCGCCAAGGAACACTGAAGCTTTCTTT. Protein product: CASSTRVGQAPRNTEAFF.

The chain is built from TRBV18 and TRBJ2-7; D is unresolved. CDR1 is KGHSH, CDR2 LQKENI, per germline. The CDR3 has 13 amino acids. V lost 0 bases, J lost 7 bases, and 10 bases lay in between. The CDR3 DNA follows: TGTGCCAGCTCACCACCAAACTCGCGGGAGCAGTACGTC. Protein sequence: CASSPPNSREQYV.

DNA for the CDR3: TGTGCCAGCAGCTTAGGGCCGGGACAGTTCTATGGCTACACCTTC. Its translation: CASSLGPGQFYGYTF. V usage is TRBV7-9 and J usage is TRBJ1-2, with 7 bases fitting TRBD1. The CDR3 is 15 amino acids. J gave up 4 bases and V 1 base, and 6 bases lay outside the gene matches. In germline, CDR1 is SEHNR, CDR2 FQNEAQ (reference sequence).

This clone has just a few counts. This chain uses TRBV29-1 with TRBJ1-2; 7 positions agree with TRBD1. The CDR3 has 14 amino acids. Germline V gene lookup returns CDR1 SQVTM and CDR2 ANQGSEA. The V segment lost 2 bases and the J segment 0 bases; nucleotides outside the gene matches: 3. CDR3 region: CSVEPGQTNYGYTF. DNA of the CDR3: TGCAGCGTTGAACCGGGACAGACTAACTATGGCTACACCTTC.

This clone showed up just a few times. This sequence joins TRBV7-9 and TRBJ2-2; 8 positions agree with TRBD2. The germline CDR1 and CDR2 sequences are SEHNR and FQNEAQ (reference sequence). V was pared by 6 bases and J by 4 bases, with 7 bases of the junction left unmatched. CDR3 size: 15 residues. The CDR3 reads CASSPRGGLTGELFF. CDR3 bases: TGTGCCAGCAGTCCACGGGGGGGCCTCACCGGGGAGCTGTTTTTT.

The chain couples TRBV7-9 to TRBJ2-1; 10 bases are shared with TRBD2. With 3 bases clipped from V and 6 bases from J, the junction kept 5 bases outside the gene matches. The germline CDR1 and CDR2 sequences are SEHNR and FQNEAQ (reference sequence). The CDR3 extends over 15 amino acids. The CDR3 is CASSLWTSGLNEQFF. CDR3 DNA: TGTGCCAGCAGCTTGTGGACTAGCGGACTCAATGAGCAGTTCTTC.

This clone has a handful of counts. V usage is TRBV6-5 and J usage is TRBJ1-5, with 8 bases lining up with TRBD1. V lost 6 bases to trimming and J lost 6 bases; unmatched junction nucleotides: 7. This CDR3 spans 14 amino acids. Germline V gene data show CDR1 as MNHEY and CDR2 as SVGAGI. The CDR3 DNA follows: TGTGCCAGCAGCCCTCAGACAGGGGTTCAGCCCCAGCATTTT. This gives the protein CASSPQTGVQPQHF.